This T cell receptor (beta chain) emerged from a study of blood T cells in healthy people across ages. Study-wide findings and caveats: A strong correlation between TCR beta diversity and naive T cell percentage was seen.

The authors drew around 9.3 milliliters of peripheral blood from each donor. A second PCR, run for about 7 to 11 cycles, used a sample-barcoded 5' primer plus a J-beta primer mix. The template-switch adaptor was a 5' adaptor with 12 random nucleotides. It tagged each cDNA molecule. TCRdb ran MiXCR on the 5' RACE reads and lists one entry per CDR3 protein. The table has 1.5 million to 2 million distinct CDR3 sequences, roughly 28% seen once; the top ten hold more than 6%. Details on this clonotype: Its antigen is undetermined.

The CDR3 length is 14 residues. Per the germline V gene, CDR1 is SEHNR and CDR2 is FQNEAQ (reference sequence). Trimming removed 1 base from V and 6 bases from J, with 13 bases in between. The sequence came from a young woman in good health. Specimen: blood. The chain has TRBV7-9 and TRBJ2-7; D is undetermined. The DNA of the CDR3 is TGTGCCAGCAGCTTAGTTTCTAGGAGTGGCGAGCAGTACTTC. It specifies CASSLVSRSGEQYF.